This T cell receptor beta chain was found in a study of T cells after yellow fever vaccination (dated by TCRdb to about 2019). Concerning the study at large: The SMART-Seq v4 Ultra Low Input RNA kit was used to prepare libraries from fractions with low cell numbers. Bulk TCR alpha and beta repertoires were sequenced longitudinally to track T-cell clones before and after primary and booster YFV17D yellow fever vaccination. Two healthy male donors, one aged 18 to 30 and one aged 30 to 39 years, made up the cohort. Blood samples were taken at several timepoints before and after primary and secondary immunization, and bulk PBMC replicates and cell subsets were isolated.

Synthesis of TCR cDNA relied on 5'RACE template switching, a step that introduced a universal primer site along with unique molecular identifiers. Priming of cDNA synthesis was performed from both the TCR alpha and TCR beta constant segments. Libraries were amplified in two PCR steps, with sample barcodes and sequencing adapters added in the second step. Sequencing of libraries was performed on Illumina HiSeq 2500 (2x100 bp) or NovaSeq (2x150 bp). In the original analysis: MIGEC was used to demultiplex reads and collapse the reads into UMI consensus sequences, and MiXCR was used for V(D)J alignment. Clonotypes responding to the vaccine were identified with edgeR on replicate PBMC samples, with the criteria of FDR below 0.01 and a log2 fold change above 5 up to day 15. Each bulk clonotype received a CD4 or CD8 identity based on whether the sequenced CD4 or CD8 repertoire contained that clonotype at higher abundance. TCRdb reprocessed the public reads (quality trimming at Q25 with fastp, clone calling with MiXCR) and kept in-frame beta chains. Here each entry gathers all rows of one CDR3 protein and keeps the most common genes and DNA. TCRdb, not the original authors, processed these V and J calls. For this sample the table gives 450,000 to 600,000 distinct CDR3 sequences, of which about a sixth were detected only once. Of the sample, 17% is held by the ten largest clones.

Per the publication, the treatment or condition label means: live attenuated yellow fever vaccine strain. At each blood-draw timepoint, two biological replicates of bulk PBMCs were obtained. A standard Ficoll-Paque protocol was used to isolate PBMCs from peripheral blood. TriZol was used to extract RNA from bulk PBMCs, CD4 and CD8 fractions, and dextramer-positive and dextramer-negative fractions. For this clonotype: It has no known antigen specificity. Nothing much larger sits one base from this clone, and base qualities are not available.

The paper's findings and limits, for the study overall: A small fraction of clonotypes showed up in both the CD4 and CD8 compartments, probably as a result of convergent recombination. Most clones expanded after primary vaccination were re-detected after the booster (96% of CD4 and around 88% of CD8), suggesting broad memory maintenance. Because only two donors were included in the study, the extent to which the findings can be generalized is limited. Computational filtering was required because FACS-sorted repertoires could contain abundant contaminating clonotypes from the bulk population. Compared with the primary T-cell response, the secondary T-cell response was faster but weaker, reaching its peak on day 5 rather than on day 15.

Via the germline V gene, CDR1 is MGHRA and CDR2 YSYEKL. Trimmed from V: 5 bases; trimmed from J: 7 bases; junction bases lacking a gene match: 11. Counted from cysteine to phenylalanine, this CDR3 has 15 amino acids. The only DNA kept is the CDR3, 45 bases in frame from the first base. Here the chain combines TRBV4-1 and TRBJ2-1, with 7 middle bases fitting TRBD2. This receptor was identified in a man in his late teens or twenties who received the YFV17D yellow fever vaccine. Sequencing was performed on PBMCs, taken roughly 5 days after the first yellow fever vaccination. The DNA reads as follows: TGCGCCAGCAGCGACCCGCTAGCGGCGGGGAATGAGCAGTTCTTC. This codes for CASSDPLAAGNEQFF.